The clone carrying this TCR beta chain has only a few counts. The antigen is not known. The sample comes from a study of cytomegalovirus exposure and HLA in healthy donors. There were likely unrecorded immune exposures, though donors were nominally healthy when sampled. After removal of 0 bases from V and 8 bases from J, the junction contained 4 bases not matched to a gene. The germline V gene has CDR1 MNHNS and CDR2 SASEGT. The CDR3 spans 15 residues. Study-level results: One cluster of highly shared sequence variants probably arose as a sequencing artifact.

The PCR employed 60 Vbeta primers together with 13 Jbeta primers. As handled by the study authors: Later reanalysis found 75 million to 100 million unique TCR beta chains, some 10 million of them shared. Sequencing used immunoSEQ multiplex PCR; TCRdb keeps in-frame clones, though not all of them. That table is the source of V, J and clone size, and D and trimming were worked out from the DNA. The sample records 150,000 to 200,000 clones, approximately 83% being singletons. This sequence was found in a man aged 18 to 29 in good health and CMV-seropositive. Sequenced: PBMCs. This chain joins TRBV6-1 and TRBJ1-4, with TRBD1 matching 9 bases. The CDR3 is CASSEAGTGYEKLFF. The CDR3 DNA follows: TGTGCCAGCAGTGAAGCTGGGACAGGGTACGAAAAACTGTTTTTT.